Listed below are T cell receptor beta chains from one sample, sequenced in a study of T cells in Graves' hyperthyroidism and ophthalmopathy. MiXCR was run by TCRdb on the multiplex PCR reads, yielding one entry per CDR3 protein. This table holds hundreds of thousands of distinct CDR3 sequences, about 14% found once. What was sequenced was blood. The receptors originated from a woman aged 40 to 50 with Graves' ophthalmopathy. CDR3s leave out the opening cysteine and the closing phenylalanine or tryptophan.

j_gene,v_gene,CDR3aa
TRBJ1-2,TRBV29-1,SVGVGGGGYT
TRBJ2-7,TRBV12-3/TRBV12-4,ASSLRDVGSLSYEQY
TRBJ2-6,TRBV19,ASIGGQAYFSGANVLT
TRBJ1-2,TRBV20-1,SARDRSGYT
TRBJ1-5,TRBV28,ASSLTEYNQPQH
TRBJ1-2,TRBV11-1,ASSRGMTENYGYT
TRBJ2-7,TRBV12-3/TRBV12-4,ASSLQEGAGEQY
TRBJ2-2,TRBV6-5,ASSYSAGGPGELF
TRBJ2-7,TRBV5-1,ASSGQGSNEQY
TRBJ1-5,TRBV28,ASTQGALNQPQH
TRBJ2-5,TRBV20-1,SARDPTSGSFGGETQY
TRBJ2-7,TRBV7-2,AGSLVAGGNYEQY
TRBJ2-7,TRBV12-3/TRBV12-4,ASSEDGTADRKY
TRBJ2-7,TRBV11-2,ASSLDRGDEQY
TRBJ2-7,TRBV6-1,ASSEPEGAFSHEQY
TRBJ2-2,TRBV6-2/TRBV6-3,ASSATSGRVTGELF
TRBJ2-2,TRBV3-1,ASSPSGTGGELF
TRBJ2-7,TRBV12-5,ASGLVFGGQGDYEQY
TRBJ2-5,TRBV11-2,AIRLAGETQY
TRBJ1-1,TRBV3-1,ASSFRQGTAF
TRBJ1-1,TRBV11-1,ASSSPGGGLGEAF
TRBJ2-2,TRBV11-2,ASSLGTGRGGGELF
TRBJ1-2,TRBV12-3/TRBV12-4,ASSVQLEGELYGYT
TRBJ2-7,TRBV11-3,ASSFGGSSYEQC
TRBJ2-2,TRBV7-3,ASSLSGVTGELF
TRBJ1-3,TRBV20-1,SASGRGTSGNTIY
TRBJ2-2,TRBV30,AWSVGIGELF
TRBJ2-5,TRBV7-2,ASSPFGRQETQY
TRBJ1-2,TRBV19,ASSKRAIEGYGYT
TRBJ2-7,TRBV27,ASSLRGRGTYEQY
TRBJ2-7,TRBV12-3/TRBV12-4,ASSLGGDRGYEQY
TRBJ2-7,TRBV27,ASSLGAPRGGYEQY
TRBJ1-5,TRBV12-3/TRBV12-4,ASSGVGEGGNQPQH
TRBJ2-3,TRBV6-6,ASSYPSTSTELQYTDTQY
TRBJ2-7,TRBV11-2,ASSLDLGPPRNEQY
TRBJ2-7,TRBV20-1,SARAALSYEQY
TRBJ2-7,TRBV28,ASRKYEQY
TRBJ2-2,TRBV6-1,ASRPRGLVLAGELF
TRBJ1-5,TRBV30,AWSLGATYQPQH
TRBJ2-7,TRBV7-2,ASSFSGVPSEQY
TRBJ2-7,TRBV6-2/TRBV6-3,ASKTGQGALEQY
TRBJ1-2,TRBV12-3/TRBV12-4,ASSKTEGANYGYT
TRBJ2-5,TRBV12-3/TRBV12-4,ASSLGGRAVQETQY
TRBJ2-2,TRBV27,ASSSGKDRELF
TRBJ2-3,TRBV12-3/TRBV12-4,ASSFNVDTQY
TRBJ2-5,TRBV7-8,ASSPRKEPETQY
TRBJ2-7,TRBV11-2,ASSLEGTPMVEQY
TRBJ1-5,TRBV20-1,SARPGTGFDQPQH
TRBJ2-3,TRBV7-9,ASSGLARDTQY
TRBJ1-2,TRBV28,ASRAGRGGYT
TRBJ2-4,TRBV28,ASSSTGVGKNIQY
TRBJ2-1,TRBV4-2,ASSPKRLTYNEQF
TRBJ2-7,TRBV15,ATSRGSGNYEQY
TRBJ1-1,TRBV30,AWSTGTGEAF